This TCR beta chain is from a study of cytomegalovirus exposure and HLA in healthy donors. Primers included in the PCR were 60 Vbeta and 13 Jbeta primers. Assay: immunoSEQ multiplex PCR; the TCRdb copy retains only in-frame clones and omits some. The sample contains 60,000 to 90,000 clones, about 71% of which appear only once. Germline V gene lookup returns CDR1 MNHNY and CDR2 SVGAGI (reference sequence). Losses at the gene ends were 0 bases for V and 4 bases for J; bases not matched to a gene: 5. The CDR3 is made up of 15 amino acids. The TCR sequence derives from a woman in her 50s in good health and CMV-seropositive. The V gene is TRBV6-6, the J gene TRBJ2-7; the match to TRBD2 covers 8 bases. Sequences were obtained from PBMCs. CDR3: CASSYSPGLAYEQYF. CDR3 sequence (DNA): TGTGCCAGCAGTTACTCTCCCGGACTAGCTTACGAGCAGTACTTC.